This entry lists 18 T cell receptor beta chains sequenced from one sample in a study of cytomegalovirus exposure and HLA in healthy donors. The PCR ran on 60 Vbeta and 13 Jbeta primers. Repertoires were generated with immunoSEQ multiplex PCR, while TCRdb's copy carries only in-frame clones and drops some. The sample consists of approximately 130,000 clones, approximately 87% of them appearing once. Material: PBMCs. These receptor sequences come from a man aged 40-49 years in good health and CMV-seronegative.

The rearrangement links TRBV19 to TRBJ2-5; D gene unclear. The DNA end favors TRBJ2-7, so the J call may be wrong. CDR1 LNHDA and CDR2 SQIVND come from the germline V gene (reference sequence). This CDR3 has 13 residues. The CDR3 here is CASSIIGSYEQYF. DNA of the CDR3: TGTGCCAGTAGTATAATCGGTTCCTACGAGCAGTACTTC.

This chain links TRBV27 with TRBJ2-5, with 8 bases aligning to TRBD1. The J call could be wrong; TRBJ2-7 is a better fit for the DNA end. CDR3 size: 13 residues. CDR1 and CDR2 from the germline V gene are MNHEY and SMNVEV (reference sequence). The CDR3 reads CASPRTGYYEQYF. In nucleotides, the CDR3 is TGTGCCAGCCCAAGGACAGGGTACTACGAGCAGTACTTC.

The V gene is TRBV7-8, the J gene TRBJ2-2, with TRBD1 matching over 8 bases. The germline V gene has CDR1 SGHVS and CDR2 FQNEAQ. The CDR3 length is 14 residues. Trimming removed 5 bases from V and 8 bases from J; junction bases left unmatched: 7. The CDR3 bases are TGTGCCAGCAGCCCGACAGGGGCCGCGGGGGAGCTGTTTTTT. It yields the protein CASSPTGAAGELFF.

This chain uses TRBV12-2 with TRBJ2-1; TRBD1 was called by the table and not checked on the DNA. TRBV12-2 is deemed a pseudogene. The length of the CDR3 is 17 residues. The CDR3 DNA follows: TGTGCAAGTCGCTTAGAACCAGGGCCGAGGGGGTACAATGAGCAGTTCTTC. Amino acids: CASRLEPGPRGYNEQFF.

The chain has TRBV7-2 and TRBJ2-7, with 7 bases matching TRBD1. V dropped 2 bases and J dropped 3; count of bases not matched to a gene: 13. Germline V gene lookup returns CDR1 SGHTA and CDR2 FQGNSA. The length of the CDR3 is 17 residues. This CDR3 is CASSLWAATGSRYEQYF. The CDR3 bases are TGTGCCAGCAGCTTATGGGCGGCGACAGGGTCACGCTACGAGCAGTACTTC.

V gene TRBV30 combines with J gene TRBJ2-2; D is uncertain. CDR1 GTSNPN and CDR2 SVGIG come from the germline V gene (reference sequence). CDR3 length: 13 residues. With 1 base removed from V and 1 base from J, the gap between germline ends came to 4 bases. The CDR3 reads CAWSEQNTGELFF. Here the CDR3 DNA reads TGTGCCTGGAGTGAGCAGAACACCGGGGAGCTGTTTTTT.

V and J are TRBV4-3 and TRBJ2-1, with a possible D match to TRBD2 (5 bases). Germline CDR1 reads LGHNA; CDR2 reads YSLEER. The CDR3 runs to 15 residues. Trimming took 1 base from V and 9 from J, leaving 16 bases between them. The CDR3 loop is CASSQVRVGSGEQFF. The CDR3 nucleotides read TGCGCCAGCAGCCAAGTGCGGGTCGGGTCCGGTGAGCAGTTCTTC.

The rearrangement joins TRBV10-3 to TRBJ2-7; 10 bases match TRBD2. The trim removed 11 bases at V and 6 bases at J, leaving 13 bases unmatched. The CDR3 has 14 residues. CDR1 and CDR2 (germline): ENHRY, SYGVKD. The CDR3 region is CAARGASGGPEQYF. The DNA of the CDR3 is TGTGCCGCCCGCGGAGCTAGCGGGGGACCCGAGCAGTACTTC.

This chain links TRBV18 with TRBJ2-1, with a possible D match to TRBD1 (6 bases). CDR1 is KGHSH, CDR2 LQKENI, per germline. The V end lost 0 bases, the J end lost 8 bases, and 14 bases lay between the germline ends. There are 15 residues in the CDR3. The CDR3 sequence: CASSPPTGAVDEQFF. DNA of the CDR3: TGTGCCAGCTCACCACCGACAGGCGCCGTCGATGAGCAGTTCTTC.

The chain carries TRBV18 and TRBJ1-4; a weak D match, TRBD1 (5 bases). The V gene lost 2 bases and the J gene lost 4 bases, with 14 bases spanning the gap. Germline assignment: CDR1 KGHSH and CDR2 LQKENI. The CDR3 contains 16 residues. The CDR3 DNA follows: TGTGCCAGCTCACCATTCGGACGGACAATTAATGAAAAACTGTTTTTT. It yields the protein CASSPFGRTINEKLFF.

The chain links TRBV5-1 to TRBJ2-2; the match to TRBD1 covers 10 bases. With 5 bases clipped from V and 9 bases from J, the junction kept 10 bases outside the gene matches. CDR1 is SGHRS and CDR2 is YFSETQ in the germline V gene. The CDR3 spans 15 residues. In DNA form, the CDR3 reads TGCGCCAGCAGTCCCGGGACAGGGGTTCCCCGGGAGCTGTTTTTT. Protein product: CASSPGTGVPRELFF.

The chain has TRBV6-5 and TRBJ1-4; D might be TRBD1 (5 bases). This CDR3 contains 15 residues. Germline V gene data show CDR1 as MNHEY and CDR2 as SVGAGI. The V end was cut by 6 bases, the J end by 4 bases, with 15 bases between. CDR3 sequence (DNA): TGTGCCAGCAGGGATACAGGAGCCCTTAATGAAAAACTGTTTTTT. Protein: CASRDTGALNEKLFF.

The DNA for the CDR3 is TGTGCCAGCACCGATAGCGGGGGGTTTGGCGAGCAGTACTTC. Translation gives CASTDSGGFGEQYF. The chain joins TRBV5-6 to TRBJ2-7; 10 bases are a match to TRBD2. Trimming at V came to 6 bases and at J to 6 bases, leaving 9 bases not matched to a gene. This CDR3 is built from 14 residues. Germline V gene sequence: CDR1 SGHDT, CDR2 YYEEEE.

The CDR3 coding sequence is TGTGCCATCAGTCTGGGACAGGGGGCGGAGGGCTACACCTTC. Translation: CAISLGQGAEGYTF. The genes are TRBV10-3 and TRBJ1-2, with 12 bases that match TRBD1. This CDR3 is built from 14 residues. The V gene end was trimmed by 5 bases and the J gene end by 8 bases; junction bases not matched to a gene: 6. Germline V gives CDR1 ENHRY, CDR2 SYGVKD.

The chain uses TRBV6-5 and TRBJ1-5; D uncertain. CDR3 size: 13 residues. V was pared by 8 bases and J by 3 bases, with 11 bases between. The V gene's germline CDR1 is MNHEY and CDR2 SVGAGI. Here the CDR3 DNA reads TGTGCCAGCCGACTAGCCCTCAATCAGCCCCAGCATTTT. It is translated as CASRLALNQPQHF.

The V and J genes are TRBV4-3 and TRBJ1-1; TRBD1 agrees at 11 bases. Germline values: CDR1 LGHNA, CDR2 YSLEER. Trimming took 1 base from V and 3 from J; bases not matched to a gene: 7. There are 17 residues in the CDR3. Here the CDR3 DNA reads TGCGCCAGCAGCCAAGGGACAGGGGGCTACGGGGACACTGAAGCTTTCTTT. It is translated as CASSQGTGGYGDTEAFF.

This sequence joins TRBV2 and TRBJ1-5; perhaps TRBD1 as D (5 bases). Trimming took 3 bases from V and 6 from J, leaving 9 bases between them. CDR1 SNHLY and CDR2 FYNNEI come from the germline V gene. The CDR3 length is 13 residues. CDR3 in amino acids: CASSDRAGQPQHF. In DNA form, the CDR3 reads TGTGCCAGCAGTGACAGGGCAGGTCAGCCCCAGCATTTT.

The chain carries TRBV7-9 and TRBJ2-1; 14 bases agree with TRBD2. CDR1 is SEHNR and CDR2 is FQNEAQ in the germline V gene (reference sequence). Germline trimming cut 4 bases from V and 7 bases from J; bases unmatched to any gene: 6. The CDR3 contains 16 residues. This CDR3 is CASSSQTSGRGNEQFF. Written as DNA, the CDR3 is TGTGCCAGCAGCTCGCAGACTAGCGGGAGGGGTAATGAGCAGTTCTTC.